This TCR beta chain was sequenced in a study of shared clonotypes between healthy human individuals. CD4+ cell separation produced CD45RA+ naive and CD45RA-negative memory subsets. Method: immunoSEQ multiplex PCR; TCRdb's copy keeps in-frame clones and lacks some. This table has approximately 980,000 clones, over 75% appearing once. This CDR3 has 12 amino acids. Germline CDR1 reads SGHNT; CDR2 reads YENEEA. Trimming pared 4 bases from V and 9 bases from J, leaving 10 bases between. Specimen: memory CD4+ T cells sorted from blood. Subset described: CD45RA-negative fraction. This sequence originates from a man younger than 35 in good health. The V gene is TRBV11-3, the J gene TRBJ2-1; D might be TRBD1 (6 bases). CDR3 protein: CASSSTGSEQFF. CDR3 coding DNA: TGTGCCAGCAGCTCCACAGGGTCTGAGCAGTTCTTC.